This paragraph reports one T cell receptor beta chain. Its cognate antigen is unknown. The sample is drawn from a study of monozygotic twins with inflammatory bowel disease. Study outcomes and limitations: Among patients, repertoires may have gained variability from differing immunosuppressive treatments.

TCRdb re-called the 5' RACE reads and shows each CDR3 protein once, DNA omitted. The listing contains more than 300,000 distinct CDR3 sequences. The sample taken for sequencing was blood. The TCR was taken from a human donor with ulcerative colitis or Crohn's disease, or a healthy co-twin of an affected twin (not recorded which).

CDR3 sequence reads: CASSATSGRGTFYEQYF. The chain uses TRBV28 and TRBJ2-7; TCRdb names TRBD2, which stays unverified in the absence of DNA. This CDR3 contains 17 residues. Germline CDR1 is MDHEN and CDR2 is SYDVKM.